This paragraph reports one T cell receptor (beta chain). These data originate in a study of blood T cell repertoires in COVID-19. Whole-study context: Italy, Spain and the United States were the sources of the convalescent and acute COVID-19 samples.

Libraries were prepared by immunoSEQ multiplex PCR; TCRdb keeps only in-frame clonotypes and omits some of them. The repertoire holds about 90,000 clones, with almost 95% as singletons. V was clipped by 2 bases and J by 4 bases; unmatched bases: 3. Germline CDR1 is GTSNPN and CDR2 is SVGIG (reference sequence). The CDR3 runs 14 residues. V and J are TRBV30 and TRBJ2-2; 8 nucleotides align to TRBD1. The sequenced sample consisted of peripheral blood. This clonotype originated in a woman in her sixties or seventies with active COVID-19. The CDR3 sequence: CAWSTGQGTGELFF. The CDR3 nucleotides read TGTGCCTGGAGTACAGGACAGGGCACCGGGGAGCTGTTTTTT.